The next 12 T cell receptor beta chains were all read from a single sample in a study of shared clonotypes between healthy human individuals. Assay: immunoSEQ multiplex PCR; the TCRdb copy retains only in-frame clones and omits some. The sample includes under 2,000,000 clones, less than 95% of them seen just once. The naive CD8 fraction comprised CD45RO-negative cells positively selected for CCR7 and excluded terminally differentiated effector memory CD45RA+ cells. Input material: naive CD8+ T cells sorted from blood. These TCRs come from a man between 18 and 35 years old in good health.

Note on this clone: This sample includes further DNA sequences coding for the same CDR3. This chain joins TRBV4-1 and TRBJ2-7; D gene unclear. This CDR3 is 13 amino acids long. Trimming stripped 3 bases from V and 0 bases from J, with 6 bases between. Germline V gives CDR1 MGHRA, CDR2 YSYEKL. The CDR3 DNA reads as TGCGCCAGCAGCCACAGGCTCTCCTACGAGCAGTACTTC. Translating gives CASSHRLSYEQYF.

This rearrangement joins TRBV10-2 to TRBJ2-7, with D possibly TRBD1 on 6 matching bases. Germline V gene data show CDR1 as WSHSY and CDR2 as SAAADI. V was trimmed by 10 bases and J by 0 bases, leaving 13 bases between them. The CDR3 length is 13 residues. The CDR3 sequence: CATSEGGSYEQYF. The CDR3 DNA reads TGCGCCACCTCGGAAGGGGGCTCCTACGAGCAGTACTTC.

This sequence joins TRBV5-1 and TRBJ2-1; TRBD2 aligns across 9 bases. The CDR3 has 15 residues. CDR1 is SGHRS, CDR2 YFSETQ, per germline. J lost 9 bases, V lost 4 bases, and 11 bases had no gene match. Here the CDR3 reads CASSPSAGGWPEQFF. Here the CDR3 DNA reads TGCGCCAGCAGCCCATCAGCGGGAGGCTGGCCTGAGCAGTTCTTC.

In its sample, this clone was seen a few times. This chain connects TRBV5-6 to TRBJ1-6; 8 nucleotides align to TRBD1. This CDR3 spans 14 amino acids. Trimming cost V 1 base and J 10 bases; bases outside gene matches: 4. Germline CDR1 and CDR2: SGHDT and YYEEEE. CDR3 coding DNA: TGTGCCAGCAGCTTGTTTGGACAGGGATCACCCCTCCACTTT. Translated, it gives CASSLFGQGSPLHF.

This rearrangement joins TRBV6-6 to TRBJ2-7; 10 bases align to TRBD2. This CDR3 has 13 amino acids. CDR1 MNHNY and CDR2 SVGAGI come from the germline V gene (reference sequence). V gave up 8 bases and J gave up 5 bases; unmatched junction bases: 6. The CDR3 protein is CASCGTSVHEQYF. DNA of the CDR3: TGTGCCAGCTGTGGGACTAGCGTCCACGAGCAGTACTTC.

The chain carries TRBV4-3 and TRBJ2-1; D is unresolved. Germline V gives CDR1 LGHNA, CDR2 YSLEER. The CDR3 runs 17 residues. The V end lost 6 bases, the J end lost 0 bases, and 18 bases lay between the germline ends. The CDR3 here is CASSPLPSPPSYNEQFF. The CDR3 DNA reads TGCGCCAGCAGTCCCCTCCCCAGTCCCCCCTCCTACAATGAGCAGTTCTTC.

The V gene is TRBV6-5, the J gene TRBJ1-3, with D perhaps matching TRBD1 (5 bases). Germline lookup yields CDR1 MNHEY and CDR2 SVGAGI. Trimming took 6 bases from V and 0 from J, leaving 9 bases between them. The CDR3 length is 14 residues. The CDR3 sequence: CASSPGASGNTIYF. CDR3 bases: TGTGCCAGCAGCCCCGGGGCCTCTGGAAACACCATATATTTT.

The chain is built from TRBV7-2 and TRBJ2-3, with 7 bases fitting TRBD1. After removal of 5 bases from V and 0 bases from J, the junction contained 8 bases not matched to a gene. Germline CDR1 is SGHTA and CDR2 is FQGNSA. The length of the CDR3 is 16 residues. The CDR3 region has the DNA TGTGCCAGCAGCGTACTCAGGGGGATTAGCACAGATACGCAGTATTTT. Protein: CASSVLRGISTDTQYF.

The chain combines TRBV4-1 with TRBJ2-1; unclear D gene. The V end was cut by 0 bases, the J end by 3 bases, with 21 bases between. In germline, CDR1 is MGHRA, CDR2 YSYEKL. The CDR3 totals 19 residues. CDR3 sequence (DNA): TGCGCCAGCAGCCAAGACCACCCCCCCCTTAGTCCCGGCTACAATGAGCAGTTCTTC. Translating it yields CASSQDHPPLSPGYNEQFF.

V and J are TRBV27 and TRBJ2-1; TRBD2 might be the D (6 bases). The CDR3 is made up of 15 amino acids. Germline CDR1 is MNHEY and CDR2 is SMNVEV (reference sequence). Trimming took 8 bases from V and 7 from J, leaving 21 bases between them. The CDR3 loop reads CASVAGGVGPNEQFF. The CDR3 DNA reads TGTGCCAGCGTAGCTGGAGGGGTCGGGCCAAATGAGCAGTTCTTC.

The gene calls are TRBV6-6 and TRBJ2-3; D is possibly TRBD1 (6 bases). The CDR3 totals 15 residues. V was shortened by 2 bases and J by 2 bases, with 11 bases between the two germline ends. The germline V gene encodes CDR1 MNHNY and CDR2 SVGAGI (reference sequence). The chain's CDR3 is CASSYPDSLTDTQYF. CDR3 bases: TGTGCCAGCAGTTACCCGGACAGCCTCACAGATACGCAGTATTTT.

In DNA, the CDR3 is TGTGCCAGCAGCGCGGACGGACTTAATTCACCCCTCCACTTT. Its protein product is CASSADGLNSPLHF. The V call is TRBV7-6, the J call TRBJ1-6; D gene uncertain. The germline gives CDR1 SGHVS, CDR2 FNYEAQ. The ends were cut back, 5 bases at V and 6 bases at J, with 11 bases in the middle. The CDR3 consists of 14 residues.